This T cell receptor beta chain was identified in a study of CD8 T cells in ankylosing spondylitis. Study-level findings and limits: A TCR beta motif of fewer than ten highly homologous variants appeared characteristic of ankylosing spondylitis blood.

This clonotype was seen repeatedly, ten times or more. The antigen remains undetermined. Deletions cut 6 bases from V and 5 bases from J, with 15 bases between. This CDR3 is 13 amino acids long. Looked up from germline, CDR1 is DFQATT and CDR2 is SNEGSKA (reference sequence). In TCRdb, the 5' RACE reads were re-called with MiXCR into one record per CDR3 protein. There are some 220,000 distinct CDR3 sequences in the sample; 8.2% occur only once, and around 4.9% lies in the top ten. This clonotype was obtained from a female donor with ankylosing spondylitis or in good health (not recorded which). J is TRBJ2-3 and V is TRBV20-1; unclear D gene. Sequencing used blood, either unsorted or a sorted T cell fraction (not recorded which). The CDR3 bases are TGCAGTGCCCCCCCATACCTGGGAGATACGCAGTATTTT. It codes for CSAPPYLGDTQYF.